These 25 T cell receptor beta chains were all obtained from the same sample, sequenced in a study of blood T cell repertoires in COVID-19. Measured with immunoSEQ multiplex PCR; TCRdb has only the in-frame clones, and not every one. The repertoire holds nearly 250,000 clones, with about 83% as singletons. Sample: PBMCs or T cells enriched from blood (not recorded which). These receptor sequences come from a woman between 45 and 60 years old who had recovered from COVID-19.

This chain joins TRBV6-2 or TRBV6-3 and TRBJ2-1, with 8 bases lining up with TRBD2. CDR1 is MNHEY and CDR2 is SVGEGT in the germline V gene. Losses at the gene ends were 6 bases for V and 6 bases for J; bases not matched to a gene: 13. There are 16 residues in the CDR3. This CDR3 reads CASSAHLSGDGNEQFF. The CDR3, as DNA: TGTGCCAGCAGCGCACACCTTAGCGGGGATGGCAATGAGCAGTTCTTC.

V and J are TRBV6-2 or TRBV6-3 and TRBJ1-5; no clear D. Per germline, CDR1 MNHEY and CDR2 SVGEGT. The CDR3 loop spans 14 amino acids. Between the trimmed V and J ends, which lost 5 bases and 3 bases, there was a span of 11 bases. The DNA for the CDR3 is TGTGCCAGCAGTCGCAGGCAGAACAATCAGCCCCAGCATTTT. Protein product: CASSRRQNNQPQHF.

The chain links TRBV7-2 to TRBJ2-1; D remains unclear. This CDR3 spans 13 amino acids. Germline assignment: CDR1 SGHTA and CDR2 FQGNSA. Trimming left V 5 bases short and J 6 bases short, with 11 bases between. CDR3 nucleotides: TGTGCCAGCAGCGCCTTAGCAATCAATGAGCAGTTCTTC. It translates to CASSALAINEQFF. Based on the CDR3 plus reference TRBV7-2 and TRBJ2-1, the full variable domain is GAGVSQSPSNKVTEKGKDVELRCDPISGHTALYWYRQSLGQGLEFLIYFQGNSAPDKSGLPSDRFSAERTGGSVSTLTIQRTQQEDSAVYLCASSALAINEQFFGPGTRLTVL.

The genes are TRBV5-4 and TRBJ2-7; D is unclear. This CDR3 comprises 11 residues. Germline loops: CDR1 SGHNT, CDR2 YYREEE (reference sequence). Trimming cost V 2 bases and J 5 bases, with 5 bases left between them. As DNA, the CDR3 is TGTGCCAGCAGCTTACGCGACGAGCAGTACTTC. This codes for CASSLRDEQYF.

This chain connects TRBV28 to TRBJ2-5; D remains unclear. The germline CDR1 and CDR2 sequences are MDHEN and SYDVKM. Trimming stripped 6 bases from V and 5 bases from J, with 10 bases between. This CDR3 has 12 residues. As DNA, the CDR3 is TGTGCCAGCAGCCCCCTCGGGGAGACCCAGTACTTC. Its translation is CASSPLGETQYF.

The chain uses TRBV19 and TRBJ2-3; 9 bases align to TRBD1. The V segment lost 6 bases and the J segment 2 bases; nucleotides outside the gene matches: 6. The CDR3 is made up of 15 amino acids. Germline V CDR1 and CDR2: LNHDA, SQIVND (reference sequence). The CDR3 spells CASRDGQGHTDTQYF. The CDR3 DNA follows: TGTGCCAGTAGGGACGGACAGGGGCACACAGATACGCAGTATTTT. Complete variable domain (other parts from reference TRBV19 and TRBJ2-3): DGGITQSPKYLFRKEGQNVTLSCEQNLNHDAMYWYRQDPGQGLRLIYYSQIVNDFQKGDIAEGYSVSREKKESFPLTVTSAQKNPTAFYLCASRDGQGHTDTQYFGPGTRLTVL.

In its sample, this clone was seen many times. The chain carries TRBV7-9 and TRBJ1-1, with 11 positions matching TRBD1. The germline CDR1 and CDR2 sequences are SEHNR and FQNEAQ (reference sequence). Trimming at V came to 2 bases and at J to 5 bases, leaving 4 bases not matched to a gene. This CDR3 is built from 15 residues. The CDR3: CASSLFGTGGTEAFF. The CDR3 nucleotides read TGTGCCAGCAGCTTATTTGGGACAGGGGGGACTGAAGCTTTCTTT.

The chain combines TRBV28 with TRBJ2-5; tentatively, D is TRBD2 (5 bases). Trimming stripped 5 bases from V and 7 bases from J, with 14 bases between. The CDR3 extends over 13 amino acids. Per germline, CDR1 MDHEN and CDR2 SYDVKM. The CDR3 nucleotides read TGTGCCAGCAGTCCGACTACCACGGGGACCCAGTACTTC. Protein sequence: CASSPTTTGTQYF.

The chain has TRBV6-5 and TRBJ1-3, with unresolved D. The CDR3 loop spans 14 amino acids. Per the germline V gene, CDR1 is MNHEY and CDR2 is SVGAGI. Trimming pared 7 bases from V and 0 bases from J, leaving 10 bases between. The CDR3 DNA reads as TGTGCCAGCACCCAGTCACACTCTGGAAACACCATATATTTT. Translated, it gives CASTQSHSGNTIYF.

The chain combines TRBV27 with TRBJ1-5; tentatively, D is TRBD1 (5 bases). Per the germline V gene, CDR1 is MNHEY and CDR2 is SMNVEV (reference sequence). V dropped 4 bases and J dropped 0 bases, with 7 bases sitting between them. The CDR3 covers 14 residues. DNA for the CDR3: TGTGCCAGCAGTTCAAGGGGTAGCAATCAGCCCCAGCATTTT. It translates to CASSSRGSNQPQHF.

The V call is TRBV5-1, the J call TRBJ2-2, with TRBD1 matching over 10 bases. This CDR3 is 16 amino acids long. V lost 4 bases to trimming and J lost 7 bases; unmatched junction nucleotides: 10. Germline assignment: CDR1 SGHRS and CDR2 YFSETQ. The CDR3 nucleotides are TGCGCCAGCAGCGGGAAGGACAGGGGGGACGTCGGGGAGCTGTTTTTT. It is translated as CASSGKDRGDVGELFF.

V usage is TRBV6-5 and J usage is TRBJ1-6; a weak D match, TRBD1 (6 bases). V gave up 3 bases and J gave up 9 bases, with 12 bases separating them. The CDR3 is 14 residues long. Germline CDR1 MNHEY, CDR2 SVGAGI. CDR3 in DNA: TGTGCCAGCAGTTATGGGCAGGGGAGTTCACCCCTCCACTTT. Translation gives CASSYGQGSSPLHF.

V usage is TRBV28 and J usage is TRBJ2-1, with TRBD2 matching over 7 bases. Trimming at V came to 4 bases and at J to 3 bases, leaving 9 bases not matched to a gene. The length of the CDR3 is 16 residues. The germline V gene encodes CDR1 MDHEN and CDR2 SYDVKM. The CDR3 region is CASSSPWASGYNEQFF. The CDR3 region has the DNA TGTGCCAGCAGTTCACCCTGGGCTAGCGGCTACAATGAGCAGTTCTTC.

This clone was counted at least ten times. This chain joins TRBV2 and TRBJ1-6; tentatively, D is TRBD1 (6 bases). Trimming removed 10 bases at V and 6 bases at J, with 13 bases between. Germline V gene lookup returns CDR1 SNHLY and CDR2 FYNNEI. This CDR3 spans 13 amino acids. CDR3 residues: CATSGQLNSPLHF. The CDR3 DNA reads TGTGCCACCTCAGGACAGCTTAATTCACCCCTCCACTTT.

The chain employs TRBV6-5 and TRBJ2-7; D perhaps matches TRBD2 (6 bases). The CDR3 has 13 residues. The germline gives CDR1 MNHEY, CDR2 SVGAGI. V lost 7 bases and J 7 bases, leaving 17 bases between the germline ends. Written as DNA, the CDR3 is TGTGCCAGCAACCGGGACTCACTGGGGGAGCAGTACTTC. It is translated as CASNRDSLGEQYF.

The CDR3 DNA is TGTGCCATCAGTGAGCAACAGGGAAGTTGGTCAACTAATGAAAAACTGTTTTTT. Its translation: CAISEQQGSWSTNEKLFF. The chain carries TRBV10-3 and TRBJ1-4; D is possibly TRBD1 (6 bases). Between the trimmed V and J ends, which lost 2 bases and 0 bases, there was a span of 16 bases. This CDR3 contains 18 residues. CDR1 and CDR2 from the germline V gene are ENHRY and SYGVKD.

This clone has more than one count but fewer than ten. This chain joins TRBV28 and TRBJ1-2; the match to TRBD1 covers 7 bases. In germline, CDR1 is MDHEN, CDR2 SYDVKM. This CDR3 is built from 16 residues. The V gene end was trimmed by 7 bases and the J gene end by 0 bases; junction bases not matched to a gene: 11. This chain's CDR3 is CASTSGDRFSNYGYTF. Written as DNA, the CDR3 is TGTGCCAGCACCTCTGGGGACAGATTTTCTAACTATGGCTACACCTTC.

The gene calls are TRBV6-5 and TRBJ2-3; D is uncertain. V lost 0 bases, J lost 2 bases, and 9 bases lay in between. Germline-derived CDR1 and CDR2 are MNHEY and SVGAGI. This CDR3 spans 15 amino acids. CDR3 DNA: TGTGCCAGCAGTTACTCCAACCGCTACACAGATACGCAGTATTTT. This encodes CASSYSNRYTDTQYF.

The chain recombines TRBV2 with TRBJ1-1, with 7 positions matching TRBD1. From germline, CDR1 is SNHLY and CDR2 FYNNEI. This CDR3 spans 14 amino acids. J gave up 3 bases and V 9 bases, and 10 bases lay outside the gene matches. The CDR3 region has the DNA TGTGCCAGTGTGGGGACAGCAGGGGACACTGAAGCTTTCTTT. The encoded protein is CASVGTAGDTEAFF.

The gene calls are TRBV7-2 and TRBJ2-7; TRBD2 agrees at 10 bases. Germline V gene sequence: CDR1 SGHTA, CDR2 FQGNSA. The CDR3 sequence is 15 residues long. The ends lost 4 bases at V and 7 bases at J; junction bases unmatched: 10. For the CDR3, the DNA is TGTGCCAGCAGCTCCTCCCTAGCGGGAGTTAAGGAGCAGTACTTC. This codes for CASSSSLAGVKEQYF.

The chain combines TRBV19 with TRBJ2-1; 14 positions match TRBD2. In germline, CDR1 is LNHDA, CDR2 SQIVND (reference sequence). The CDR3 runs to 23 residues. Trimming cost V 5 bases and J 6 bases; bases outside gene matches: 27. This CDR3 reads CASSPGTADPGLAGVRVGNEQFF. CDR3 coding DNA: TGTGCCAGTAGTCCTGGGACGGCAGATCCGGGACTAGCGGGGGTCAGGGTCGGCAATGAGCAGTTCTTC.

V is TRBV5-1 and J is TRBJ2-3, with 12 nucleotides matching TRBD1. CDR1 and CDR2 from the germline V gene are SGHRS and YFSETQ. V was clipped by 4 bases and J by 4 bases; unmatched bases: 4. This CDR3 is built from 15 residues. Written as DNA, the CDR3 is TGCGCCAGCAGCGGAGGGACAGGGGGCCCAGATACGCAGTATTTT. Its translation: CASSGGTGGPDTQYF.

The J gene is TRBJ2-7, the V gene TRBV28; TRBD2 might be the D (5 bases). The CDR3 runs to 13 residues. The ends were cut back, 4 bases at V and 4 bases at J, with 11 bases in the middle. Germline CDR1 is MDHEN and CDR2 is SYDVKM. DNA for the CDR3: TGTGCCAGCAGTTACGGACTTGTATACGAGCAGTACTTC. Its protein is CASSYGLVYEQYF.

The chain links TRBV15 to TRBJ2-1, with D hard to call. Deletions cut 3 bases from V and 0 bases from J, with 12 bases between. Germline V gives CDR1 LNHNV, CDR2 YYDKDF (reference sequence). The CDR3 runs 16 residues. CDR3 DNA: TGTGCCACCAGCAGTCGAGGATGGAGCTCCTACAATGAGCAGTTCTTC. Translated, it gives CATSSRGWSSYNEQFF.

This chain uses TRBV7-2 with TRBJ2-7, with 12 positions matching TRBD2. The CDR3 is 17 amino acids. From germline, CDR1 is SGHTA and CDR2 FQGNSA. J gave up 6 bases and V 1 base, and 10 bases lay outside the gene matches. The CDR3 here is CASSLVTSGRSGREQYF. The CDR3 DNA sequence: TGTGCCAGCAGCTTAGTTACTAGCGGGAGGAGCGGGCGCGAGCAGTACTTC.